This T cell receptor beta chain was sequenced during a study of OX40 agonist ivuxolimab in advanced cancers. Study-level background: Dose-escalation patients were diagnosed with hepatocellular carcinoma, melanoma, renal cell cancer or head and neck cancer. Participants, around 80% male, averaged roughly 60 years of age, ranging from roughly 20 to 80. There were three patients with partial responses, one having hepatocellular carcinoma and two cutaneous melanoma. Whole-study findings and limits: Expanded clones were, on average, more numerous in CD8+ T cells than in CD4+.

The CDR3 is made up of 11 amino acids. CDR1 and CDR2 (germline): LNHDA, SQIVND (reference sequence). In regard to this clone: The antigen is not known.

Some clones are missing from TCRdb's copy, which holds only in-frame ones; the method was immunoSEQ multiplex PCR. The sample includes about 61,000 clones, around 86% of them seen just once. Sequences were derived from CD4+ or CD8+ T cells sorted from blood, sampled in a trial of the OX40 agonist ivuxolimab. This sequence joins TRBV19 and TRBJ1-2; D is unclear. The receptor was isolated from an adult with an advanced solid tumor such as melanoma, head and neck, liver or kidney cancer. CDR3 nucleotides: TGTGCGTGTACCAGCGACTATGGCTACACCTTC. The encoded protein is CACTSDYGYTF. The whole variable domain, remainder taken from reference TRBV19 and TRBJ1-2, is DGGITQSPKYLFRKEGQNVTLSCEQNLNHDAMYWYRQDPGQGLRLIYYSQIVNDFQKGDIAEGYSVSREKKESFPLTVTSAQKNPTAFYLCACTSDYGYTFGSGTRLTVV.